A single T cell receptor beta chain is shown here with its context. The CDR3 extends over 15 amino acids. Per germline, CDR1 SGDLS and CDR2 YYNGEE. J lost 5 bases, V lost 4 bases, and 8 bases had no gene match. The data belong to a study of glioma-infiltrating T cells after dendritic cell vaccination. Sequencing used immunoSEQ multiplex PCR; TCRdb keeps in-frame clones, though not all of them. The sample shows about 82,000 clones, over 85% of them seen only once. The genes are TRBV9 and TRBJ1-1; 10 nucleotides match TRBD1. The receptor was derived from a human donor with glioblastoma. The specimen was blood, collected before dendritic cell vaccination. The DNA for the CDR3 is TGTGCCAGCAGCCCGTGGACAGGGGGGAATACTGAAGCTTTCTTT. It encodes CASSPWTGGNTEAFF.